The 12 T cell receptor beta chains below all came from one sample that was sequenced in a study of a mutant IDH1 vaccine in newly diagnosed glioma. Data came from immunoSEQ multiplex PCR; TCRdb stores just in-frame clones and leaves some out. The sample contains more than 35,000 clones, around 81% of which appear only once. This sample's time point: week 35, safety follow-up. Every vaccine dose comprised 300 ug of mutant IDH1 20-mer peptide plus topical imiquimod. These receptors' targets are unknown. The material sequenced was PBMCs, taken from a glioma patient whose treatment included an IDH1 peptide vaccine. These receptors were obtained from a middle-aged woman with glioma. Some clones in this sample may be carry-over from other donors' samples.

This clone appeared once. The rearrangement joins TRBV7-6 to TRBJ2-3; TRBD1 agrees at 8 bases. The V and J ends lost 4 bases and 3 bases, in that order; junction bases with no gene match: 12. CDR1 is SGHVS, CDR2 FNYEAQ, per germline. This CDR3 comprises 17 residues. CDR3 sequence reads: CASSSPAGTGFTDTQYF. The CDR3 DNA follows: TGTGCCAGCAGCTCCCCAGCCGGGACAGGTTTTACAGATACGCAGTATTTT.

The chain carries TRBV7-9 and TRBJ2-7, with D possibly matching TRBD2 (5 bases). Germline values: CDR1 SEHNR, CDR2 FQNEAQ (reference sequence). CDR3 length: 12 residues. The germline V and J ends were trimmed by 5 bases and 5 bases, with 10 bases remaining between them. This chain's CDR3 is CASSRGFDEQYF. Written as DNA, the CDR3 is TGTGCCAGCAGCCGCGGGTTCGACGAGCAGTACTTC.

J is TRBJ2-1 and V is TRBV6-4; 9 bases fit TRBD1. V lost 6 bases, J lost 6 bases, and 3 bases stayed unmatched. The CDR3 loop spans 13 amino acids. The germline V gene has CDR1 MRHNA and CDR2 SNTAGT. The CDR3 sequence is CASRLTGGNEQFF. The CDR3 region has the DNA TGTGCCAGCAGGCTGACAGGGGGCAATGAGCAGTTCTTC.

CDR3 sequence reads: CASSPTGGPYEQYF. The CDR3 DNA is TGTGCCAGCAGCCCTACAGGGGGACCCTACGAGCAGTACTTC. The chain is built from TRBV7-2 and TRBJ2-7, with 8 positions matching TRBD1. V was clipped by 5 bases and J by 2 bases; unmatched bases: 5. The CDR3 sequence is 14 residues long. Germline V lookup: CDR1 SGHTA, CDR2 FQGNSA.

This clone turned up a few times. The V and J genes are TRBV7-2 and TRBJ1-5, with no clear D. Trimming took off 2 bases at V and 5 bases at J, with 13 bases between the two ends. The CDR3 covers 15 residues. The germline V gene encodes CDR1 SGHTA and CDR2 FQGNSA. The CDR3 loop is CASSLRLRLDQPQHF. In nucleotides, the CDR3 is TGTGCCAGCAGCTTACGTTTGAGGCTCGATCAGCCCCAGCATTTT. The variable domain in full, with the rest retrieved from reference TRBV7-2 and TRBJ1-5, is GAGVSQSPSNKVTEKGKDVELRCDPISGHTALYWYRQSLGQGLEFLIYFQGNSAPDKSGLPSDRFSAERTGGSVSTLTIQRTQQEDSAVYLCASSLRLRLDQPQHFGDGTRLSIL.

This rearrangement joins TRBV7-2 to TRBJ2-7; the D call may be TRBD1 or TRBD2 (5 bases each). Looked up from germline, CDR1 is SGHTA and CDR2 is FQGNSA. The CDR3 has 13 amino acids. V gave up 7 bases and J gave up 3 bases, with 13 bases separating them. CDR3 in DNA: TGTGCCAGCACCCGGGACGTCGACTACGAGCAGTACTTC. It specifies CASTRDVDYEQYF.

V usage is TRBV2 and J usage is TRBJ1-3; 9 positions agree with TRBD1. Germline V CDR1 and CDR2: SNHLY, FYNNEI. This CDR3 has 14 amino acids. V was clipped by 9 bases and J by 0 bases; unmatched bases: 3. CDR3 sequence (DNA): TGTGCCAGGGGACAGGGCCGCTCTGGAAACACCATATATTTT. It yields the protein CARGQGRSGNTIYF.

This chain joins TRBV29-1 and TRBJ2-1, with 11 bases that match TRBD1. This CDR3 has 15 amino acids. Germline assignment: CDR1 SQVTM and CDR2 ANQGSEA. V trimming: 3 bases; J trimming: 5 bases; junction bases outside the gene matches: 6. The CDR3, as DNA: TGCAGCGTTGAGAAATGGGGACAGGGGGACAATGAGCAGTTCTTC. Its translation is CSVEKWGQGDNEQFF.

This chain uses TRBV4-1 with TRBJ1-5, with a tentative D call TRBD1 (6 bases). Trimming left V 0 bases short and J 4 bases short, with 22 bases between. The germline gives CDR1 MGHRA, CDR2 YSYEKL. The CDR3 spans 19 residues. The DNA for the CDR3 is TGCGCCAGCAGCCAAGAAGGATTTGTGGGGGCCCTACAAAATCAGCCCCAGCATTTT. Its translation: CASSQEGFVGALQNQPQHF.

CDR3 residues: CAISEPFPRTDTQYF. In DNA, the CDR3 is TGTGCCATCAGTGAGCCCTTTCCTCGCACAGATACGCAGTATTTT. The chain recombines TRBV10-3 with TRBJ2-3; no firm D call. The CDR3 has 15 residues. In germline, CDR1 is ENHRY, CDR2 SYGVKD. V lost 2 bases and J 1 base, leaving 10 bases between the germline ends.

The chain has TRBV28 and TRBJ1-6, with 7 bases fitting TRBD1. CDR3 length equals 17 residues. Germline CDR1 MDHEN, CDR2 SYDVKM. V gave up 7 bases and J gave up 3 bases; unmatched junction bases: 12. CDR3 in amino acids: CASTRDSFNGYNSPLHF. In DNA form, the CDR3 reads TGTGCCAGCACCCGGGACAGCTTCAATGGCTATAATTCACCCCTCCACTTT.

The chain joins TRBV2 to TRBJ2-1, with TRBD1 matching 8 bases. The CDR3 consists of 13 residues. The J segment lost 2 bases and the V segment lost 11 bases, leaving 5 bases of the junction unmatched. CDR1 and CDR2 from the germline V gene are SNHLY and FYNNEI. In DNA form, the CDR3 reads TGTGCCGGGTTGGGACAGGCCTACAATGAGCAGTTCTTC. Its translation: CAGLGQAYNEQFF.